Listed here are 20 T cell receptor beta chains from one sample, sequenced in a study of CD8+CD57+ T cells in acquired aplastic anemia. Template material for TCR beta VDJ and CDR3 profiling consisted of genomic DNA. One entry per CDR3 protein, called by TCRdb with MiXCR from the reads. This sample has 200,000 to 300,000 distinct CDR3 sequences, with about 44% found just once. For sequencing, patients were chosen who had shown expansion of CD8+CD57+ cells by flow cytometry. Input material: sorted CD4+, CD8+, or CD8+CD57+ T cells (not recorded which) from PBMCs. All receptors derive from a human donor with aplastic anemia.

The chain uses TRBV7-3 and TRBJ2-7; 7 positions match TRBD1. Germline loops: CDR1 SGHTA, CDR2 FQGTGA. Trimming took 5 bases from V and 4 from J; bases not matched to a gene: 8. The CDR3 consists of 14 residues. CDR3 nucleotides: TGTGCCAGCAGCCCCCGACAGGGAAAATACGAGCAGTACTTC. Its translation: CASSPRQGKYEQYF.

CDR3 loop: CASSKAGTGYPTPHF. CDR3 DNA: TGTGCCAGCAGCAAAGCCGGGACAGGGTACCCCACCCCCCATTTT. The V and J genes are TRBV2 and TRBJ1-5; 9 bases are shared with TRBD1. The CDR3 totals 15 residues. Germline trimming cut 6 bases from V and 16 bases from J; bases unmatched to any gene: 19. The germline V gene encodes CDR1 SNHLY and CDR2 FYNNEI.

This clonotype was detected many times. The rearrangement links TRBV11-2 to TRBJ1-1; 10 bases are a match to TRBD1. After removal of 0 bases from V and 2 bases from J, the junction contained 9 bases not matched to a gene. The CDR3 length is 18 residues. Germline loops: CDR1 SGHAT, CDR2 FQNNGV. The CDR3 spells CASSLDRTGGKPNTEAFF. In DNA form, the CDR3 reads TGTGCCAGCAGCTTAGATCGGACAGGGGGTAAGCCTAACACTGAAGCTTTCTTT.

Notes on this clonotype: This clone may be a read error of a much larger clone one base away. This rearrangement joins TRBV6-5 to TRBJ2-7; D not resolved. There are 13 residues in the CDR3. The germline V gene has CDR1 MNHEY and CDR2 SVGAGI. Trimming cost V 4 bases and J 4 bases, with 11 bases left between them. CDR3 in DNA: TGTGCCAGCAGTTTAGGACGAATGTACGAGCAGTACTTC. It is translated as CASSLGRMYEQYF.

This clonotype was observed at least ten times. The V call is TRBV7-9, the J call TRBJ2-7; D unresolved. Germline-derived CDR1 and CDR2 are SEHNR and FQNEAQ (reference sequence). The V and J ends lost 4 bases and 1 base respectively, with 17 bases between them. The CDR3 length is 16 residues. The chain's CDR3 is CASSSRDTMGSYEQYF. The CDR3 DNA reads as TGTGCCAGCAGCTCTCGCGACACGATGGGTTCCTACGAGCAGTACTTC.

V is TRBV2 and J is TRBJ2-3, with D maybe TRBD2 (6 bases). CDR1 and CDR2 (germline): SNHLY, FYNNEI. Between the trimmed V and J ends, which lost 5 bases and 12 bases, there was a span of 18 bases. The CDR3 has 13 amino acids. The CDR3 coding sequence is TGTGCCAGCAGTTTTAATCCGGGACTCCATCAGTATTTT. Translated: CASSFNPGLHQYF.

The CDR3 DNA sequence: TGCGCCAGCAGCCAATTTCCCAAACCTGCGTATGACGATGGGCAGTTCTTC. Translating it yields CASSQFPKPAYDDGQFF. This rearrangement joins TRBV4-1 to TRBJ2-1; D gene ambiguous. The CDR3 has 17 residues. Trimming removed 2 bases from V and 12 bases from J, with 26 bases in between. Germline assignment: CDR1 MGHRA and CDR2 YSYEKL.

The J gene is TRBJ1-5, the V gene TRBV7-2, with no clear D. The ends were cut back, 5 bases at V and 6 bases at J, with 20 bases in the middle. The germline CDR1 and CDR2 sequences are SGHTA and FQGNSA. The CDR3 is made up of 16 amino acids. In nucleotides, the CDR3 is TGTGCCAGCAGCAGACGGGGTGGGTTCGTCAGTCAGCCCCAGCATTTT. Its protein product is CASSRRGGFVSQPQHF.

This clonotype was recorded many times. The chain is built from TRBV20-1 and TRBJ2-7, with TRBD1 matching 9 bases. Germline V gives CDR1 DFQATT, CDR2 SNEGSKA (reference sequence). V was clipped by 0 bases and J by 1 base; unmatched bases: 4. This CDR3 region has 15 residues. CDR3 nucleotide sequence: TGCAGTGCTAGAGATCGGGACAGGGAATCCTACGAGCAGTACTTC. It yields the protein CSARDRDRESYEQYF.

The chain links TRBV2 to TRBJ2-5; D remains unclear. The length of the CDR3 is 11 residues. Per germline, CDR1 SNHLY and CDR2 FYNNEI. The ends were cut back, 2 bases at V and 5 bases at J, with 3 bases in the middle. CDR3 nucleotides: TGTGCCAGCAGTGAAATGGAGACCCAGTACTTC. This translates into CASSEMETQYF.

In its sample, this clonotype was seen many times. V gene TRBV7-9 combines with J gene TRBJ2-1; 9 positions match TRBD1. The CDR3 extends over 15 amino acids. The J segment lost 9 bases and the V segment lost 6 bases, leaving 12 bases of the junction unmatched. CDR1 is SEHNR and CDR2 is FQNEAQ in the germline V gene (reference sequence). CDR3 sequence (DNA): TGTGCCAGCAGTTTTCCGGGGACAGGGATTAGTGAGCAGTTCTTC. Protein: CASSFPGTGISEQFF.

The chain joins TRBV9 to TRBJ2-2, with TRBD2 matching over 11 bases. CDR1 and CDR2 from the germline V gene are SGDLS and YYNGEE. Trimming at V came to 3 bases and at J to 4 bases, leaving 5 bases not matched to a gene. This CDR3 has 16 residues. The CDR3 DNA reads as TGTGCCAGCAGCGGGGACGGGACTAGCGGCACCGGGGAGCTGTTTTTT. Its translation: CASSGDGTSGTGELFF.

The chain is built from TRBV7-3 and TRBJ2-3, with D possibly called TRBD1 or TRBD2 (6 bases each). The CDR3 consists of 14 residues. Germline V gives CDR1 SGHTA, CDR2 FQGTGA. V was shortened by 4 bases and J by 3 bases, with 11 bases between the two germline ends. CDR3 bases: TGTGCCAGCAGCTCCACAGGGAGGACAGATACGCAGTATTTT. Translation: CASSSTGRTDTQYF.

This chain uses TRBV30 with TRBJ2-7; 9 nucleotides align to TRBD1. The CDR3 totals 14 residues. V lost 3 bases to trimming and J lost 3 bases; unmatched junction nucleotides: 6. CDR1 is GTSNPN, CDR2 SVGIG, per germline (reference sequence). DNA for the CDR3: TGTGCCTGGAGCGGGGGACAGGGCTTCTACGAGCAGTACTTC. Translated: CAWSGGQGFYEQYF.

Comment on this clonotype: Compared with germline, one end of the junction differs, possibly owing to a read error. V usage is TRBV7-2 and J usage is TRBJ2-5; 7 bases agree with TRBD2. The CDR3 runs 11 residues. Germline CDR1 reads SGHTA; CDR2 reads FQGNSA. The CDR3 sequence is CASGAGTWRDF. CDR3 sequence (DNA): TGTGCCAGCGGAGCGGGGACCTGGCGGGACTTC.

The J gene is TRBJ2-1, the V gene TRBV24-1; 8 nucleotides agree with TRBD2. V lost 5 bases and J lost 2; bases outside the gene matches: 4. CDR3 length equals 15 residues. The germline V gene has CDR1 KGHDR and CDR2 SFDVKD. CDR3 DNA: TGTGCCACCAGTGTCAGAGCGGGGGCCTACAATGAGCAGTTCTTC. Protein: CATSVRAGAYNEQFF.

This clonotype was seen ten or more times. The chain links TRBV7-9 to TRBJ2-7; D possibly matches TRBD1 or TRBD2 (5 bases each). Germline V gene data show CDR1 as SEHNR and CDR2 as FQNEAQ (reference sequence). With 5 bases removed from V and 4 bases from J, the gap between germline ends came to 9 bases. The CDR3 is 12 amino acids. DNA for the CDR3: TGTGCCAGCAGCCCGAGGGGTTACGAGCAGTACTTC. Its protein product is CASSPRGYEQYF.

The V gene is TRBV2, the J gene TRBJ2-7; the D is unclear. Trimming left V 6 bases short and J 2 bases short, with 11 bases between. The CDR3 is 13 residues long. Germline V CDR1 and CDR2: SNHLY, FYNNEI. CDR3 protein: CASSDMVAYEQYF. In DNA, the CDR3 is TGTGCCAGCAGCGACATGGTAGCCTACGAGCAGTACTTC.

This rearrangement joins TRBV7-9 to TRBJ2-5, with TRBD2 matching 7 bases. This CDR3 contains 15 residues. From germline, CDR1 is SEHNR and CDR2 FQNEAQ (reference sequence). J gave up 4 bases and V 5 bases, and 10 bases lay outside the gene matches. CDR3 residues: CASSPGGGNLETQYF. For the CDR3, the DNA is TGTGCCAGCAGCCCGGGCGGGGGTAACTTAGAGACCCAGTACTTC.

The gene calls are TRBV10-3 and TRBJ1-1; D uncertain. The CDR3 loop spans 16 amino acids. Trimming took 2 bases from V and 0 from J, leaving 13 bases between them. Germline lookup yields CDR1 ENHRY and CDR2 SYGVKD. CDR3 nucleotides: TGTGCCATCAGTGAGGTAGTTAGCGGGATGAACACTGAAGCTTTCTTT. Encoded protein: CAISEVVSGMNTEAFF.